The clone carrying this TCR beta chain appeared a few times. This specimen comes from a study of blood T cell repertoires in COVID-19. Study overall: Whether acute or convalescent, the COVID-19 samples came from the United States, Italy and Spain. From T cells, B-cell-depleted T cells, or PBMCs came the material, which was cDNA or gDNA.

Study processing details: The authors estimated nucleated cell counts from reference gene primer amplification. Sequencing was performed with immunoSEQ multiplex PCR; in TCRdb, only in-frame clones are kept and a portion is missing. V, J and clone size were drawn from that table, and D and trimming were deduced from the DNA. This table holds roughly 260,000 clones, roughly 80% found once. The CDR3 spans 13 residues. From germline, CDR1 is KGHSH and CDR2 LQKENI. Deletions cut 6 bases from V and 5 bases from J, with 14 bases between. V usage is TRBV18 and J usage is TRBJ2-7; D might be TRBD2 (7 bases). This clonotype was sampled from a woman aged 80 or older with active or convalescent COVID-19. What was sequenced was peripheral blood. The CDR3 is CASSPAGADEQYF. The CDR3 DNA is TGTGCCAGCTCCCCGGCGGGGGCGGACGAGCAGTACTTC.